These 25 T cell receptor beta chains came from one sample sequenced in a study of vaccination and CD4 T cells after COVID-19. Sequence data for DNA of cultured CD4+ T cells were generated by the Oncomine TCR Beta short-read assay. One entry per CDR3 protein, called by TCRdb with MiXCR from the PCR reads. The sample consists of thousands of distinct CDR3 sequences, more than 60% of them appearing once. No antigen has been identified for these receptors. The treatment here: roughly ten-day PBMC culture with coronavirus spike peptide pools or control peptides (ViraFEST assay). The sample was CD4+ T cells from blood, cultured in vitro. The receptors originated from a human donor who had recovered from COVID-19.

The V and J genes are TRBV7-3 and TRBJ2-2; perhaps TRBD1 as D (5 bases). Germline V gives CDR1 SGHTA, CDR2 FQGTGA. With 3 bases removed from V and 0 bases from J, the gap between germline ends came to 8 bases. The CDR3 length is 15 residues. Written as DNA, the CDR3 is TGTGCCAGCAGCTTGGGGCCATCGAACACCGGGGAGCTGTTTTTT. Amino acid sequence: CASSLGPSNTGELFF.

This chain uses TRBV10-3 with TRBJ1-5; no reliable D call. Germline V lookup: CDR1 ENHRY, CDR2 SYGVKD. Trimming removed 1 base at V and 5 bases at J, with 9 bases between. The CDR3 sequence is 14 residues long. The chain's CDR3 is CAISEFGEDQPQHF. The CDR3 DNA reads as TGTGCCATCAGTGAGTTTGGGGAGGATCAGCCCCAGCATTTT.

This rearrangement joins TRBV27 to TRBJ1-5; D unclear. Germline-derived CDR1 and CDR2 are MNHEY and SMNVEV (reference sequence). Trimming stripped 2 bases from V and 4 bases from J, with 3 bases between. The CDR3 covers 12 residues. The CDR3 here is CASSLPNQPQHF. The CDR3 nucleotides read TGTGCCAGCAGTTTACCGAATCAGCCCCAGCATTTT.

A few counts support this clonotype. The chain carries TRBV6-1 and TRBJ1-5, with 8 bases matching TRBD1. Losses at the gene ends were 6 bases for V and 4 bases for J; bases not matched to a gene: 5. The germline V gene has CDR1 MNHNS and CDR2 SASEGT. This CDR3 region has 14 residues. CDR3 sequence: CASRSTGGNQPQHF. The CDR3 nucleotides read TGTGCCAGCAGATCTACAGGGGGGAATCAGCCCCAGCATTTT.

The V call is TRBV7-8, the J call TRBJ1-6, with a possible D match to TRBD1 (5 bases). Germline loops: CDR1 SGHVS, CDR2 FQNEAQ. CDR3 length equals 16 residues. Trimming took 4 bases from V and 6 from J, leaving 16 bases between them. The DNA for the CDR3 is TGTGCCAGCAGCTCCGATTCGGGACTGACTAATTCACCCCTCCACTTT. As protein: CASSSDSGLTNSPLHF.

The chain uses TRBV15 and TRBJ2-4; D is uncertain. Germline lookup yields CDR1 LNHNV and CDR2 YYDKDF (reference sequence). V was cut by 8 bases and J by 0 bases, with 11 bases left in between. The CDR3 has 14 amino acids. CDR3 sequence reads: CATSRSGAKNIQYF. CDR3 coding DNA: TGTGCCACCTCCAGGTCAGGAGCCAAAAACATTCAGTACTTC.

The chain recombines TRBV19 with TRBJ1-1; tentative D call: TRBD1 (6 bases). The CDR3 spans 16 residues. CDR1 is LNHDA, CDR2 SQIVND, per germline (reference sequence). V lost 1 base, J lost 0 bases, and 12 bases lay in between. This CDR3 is CASSIGWGRMNTEAFF. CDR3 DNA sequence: TGTGCCAGTAGTATAGGATGGGGGCGAATGAACACTGAAGCTTTCTTT.

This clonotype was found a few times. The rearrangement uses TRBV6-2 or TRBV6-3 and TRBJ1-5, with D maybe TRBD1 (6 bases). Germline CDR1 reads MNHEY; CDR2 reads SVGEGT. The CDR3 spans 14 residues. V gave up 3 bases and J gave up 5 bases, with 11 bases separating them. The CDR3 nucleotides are TGTGCCAGCAGTTATTTACAGGGACATCAGCCCCAGCATTTT. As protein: CASSYLQGHQPQHF.

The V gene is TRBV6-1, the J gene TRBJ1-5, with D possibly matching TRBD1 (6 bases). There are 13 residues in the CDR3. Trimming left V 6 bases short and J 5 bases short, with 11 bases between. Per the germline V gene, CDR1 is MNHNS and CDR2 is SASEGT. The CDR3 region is CASSNRVDQPQHF. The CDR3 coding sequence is TGTGCCAGCAGCAACAGGGTGGATCAGCCCCAGCATTTT.

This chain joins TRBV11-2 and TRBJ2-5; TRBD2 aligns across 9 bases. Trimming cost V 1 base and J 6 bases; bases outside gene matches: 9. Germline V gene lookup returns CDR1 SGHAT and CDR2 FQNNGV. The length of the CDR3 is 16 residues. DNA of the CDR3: TGTGCCAGCAGCTTAGTAGTACTAGCGGGTGGGAAGACCCAGTACTTC. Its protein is CASSLVVLAGGKTQYF.

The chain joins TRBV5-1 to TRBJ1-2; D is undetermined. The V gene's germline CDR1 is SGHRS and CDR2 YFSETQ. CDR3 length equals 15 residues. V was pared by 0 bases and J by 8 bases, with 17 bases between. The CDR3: CASSLGPLDLRGYTF. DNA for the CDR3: TGCGCCAGCAGCTTGGGACCGCTGGACCTGAGAGGCTACACCTTC. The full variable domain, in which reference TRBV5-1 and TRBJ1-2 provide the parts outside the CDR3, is KAGVTQTPRYLIKTRGQQVTLSCSPISGHRSVSWYQQTPGQGLQFLFEYFSETQRNKGNFPGRFSGRQFSNSRSEMNVSTLELGDSALYLCASSLGPLDLRGYTFGSGTRLTVV.

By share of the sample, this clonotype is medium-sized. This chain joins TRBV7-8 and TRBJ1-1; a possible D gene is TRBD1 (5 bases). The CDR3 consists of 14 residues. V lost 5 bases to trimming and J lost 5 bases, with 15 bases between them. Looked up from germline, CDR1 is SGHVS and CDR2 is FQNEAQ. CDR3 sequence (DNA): TGTGCCAGCAGCCCACCTTACGGGGCTACTGAAGCTTTCTTT. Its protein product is CASSPPYGATEAFF.

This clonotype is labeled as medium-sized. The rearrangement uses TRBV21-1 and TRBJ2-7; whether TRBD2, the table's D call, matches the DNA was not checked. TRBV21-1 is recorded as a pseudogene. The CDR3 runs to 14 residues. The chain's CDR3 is CASSKQREEYEQYF. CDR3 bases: TGTGCCAGCAGCAAACAGCGGGAGGAATACGAGCAGTACTTC.

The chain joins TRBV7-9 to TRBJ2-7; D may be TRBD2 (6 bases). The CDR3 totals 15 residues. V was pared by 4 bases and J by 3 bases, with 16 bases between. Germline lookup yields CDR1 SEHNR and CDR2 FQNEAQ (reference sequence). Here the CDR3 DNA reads TGTGCCAGCAGCTCAGGGACTTACAAATTCTACGAGCAGTACTTC. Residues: CASSSGTYKFYEQYF. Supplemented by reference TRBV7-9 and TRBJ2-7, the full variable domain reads DTGVSQNPRHKITKRGQNVTFRCDPISEHNRLYWYRQTLGQGPEFLTYFQNEAQLEKSRLLSDRFSAERPKGSFSTLEIQRTEQGDSAMYLCASSSGTYKFYEQYFGPGTRLTVT.

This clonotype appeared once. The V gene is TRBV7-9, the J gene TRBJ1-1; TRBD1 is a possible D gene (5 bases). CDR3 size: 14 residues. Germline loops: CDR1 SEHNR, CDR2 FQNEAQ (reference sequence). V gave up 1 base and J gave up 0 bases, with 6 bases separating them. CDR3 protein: CASSLGQLNTEAFF. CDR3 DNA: TGTGCCAGCAGCTTAGGACAGTTGAACACTGAAGCTTTCTTT.

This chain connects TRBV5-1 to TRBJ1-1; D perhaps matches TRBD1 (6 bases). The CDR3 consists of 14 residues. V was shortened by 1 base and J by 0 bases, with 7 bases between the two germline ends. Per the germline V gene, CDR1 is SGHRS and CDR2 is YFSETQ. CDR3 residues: CASSLWGLNTEAFF. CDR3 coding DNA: TGCGCCAGCAGCTTGTGGGGGCTGAACACTGAAGCTTTCTTT.

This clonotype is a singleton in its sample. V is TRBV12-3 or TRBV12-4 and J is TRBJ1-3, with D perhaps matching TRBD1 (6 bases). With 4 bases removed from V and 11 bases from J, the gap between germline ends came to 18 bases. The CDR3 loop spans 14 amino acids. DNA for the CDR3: TGTGCCAGCAGTTCCCAACAGGGTCCCCAGGCCATATATTTT. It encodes CASSSQQGPQAIYF.

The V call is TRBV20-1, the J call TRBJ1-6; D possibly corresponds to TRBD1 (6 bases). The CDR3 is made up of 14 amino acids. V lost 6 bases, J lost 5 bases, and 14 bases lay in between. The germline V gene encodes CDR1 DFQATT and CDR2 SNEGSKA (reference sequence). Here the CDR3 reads CSAPWGGHNSPLHF. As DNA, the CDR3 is TGCAGTGCCCCCTGGGGGGGCCATAATTCACCCCTCCACTTT.

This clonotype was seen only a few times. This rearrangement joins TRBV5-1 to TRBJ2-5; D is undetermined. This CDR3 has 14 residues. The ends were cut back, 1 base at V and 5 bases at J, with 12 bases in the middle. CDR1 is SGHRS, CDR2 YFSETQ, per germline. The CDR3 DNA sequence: TGCGCCAGCAGCTTGTTTTATAATCCGGAGACCCAGTACTTC. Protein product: CASSLFYNPETQYF.

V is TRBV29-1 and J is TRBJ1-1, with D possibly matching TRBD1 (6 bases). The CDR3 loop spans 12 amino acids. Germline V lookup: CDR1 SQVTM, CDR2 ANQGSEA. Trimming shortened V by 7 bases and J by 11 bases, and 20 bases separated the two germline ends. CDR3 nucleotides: TGCAGCGGGGCTTACAGGGCGACCGACGCTTTCTTT. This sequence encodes CSGAYRATDAFF. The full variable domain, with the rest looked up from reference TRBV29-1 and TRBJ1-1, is SAVISQKPSRDICQRGTSLTIQCQVDSQVTMMFWYRQQPGQSLTLIATANQGSEATYESGFVIDKFPISRPNLTFSTLTVSNMSPEDSSIYLCSGAYRATDAFFGQGTRLTVV.

As DNA, the CDR3 is TGTGCCAGTGGGGACACCACGAATCAGCCCCAGCATTTT. Translated: CASGDTTNQPQHF. The V call is TRBV19, the J call TRBJ1-5; D is possibly TRBD1 (6 bases). Looked up from germline, CDR1 is LNHDA and CDR2 is SQIVND (reference sequence). V shed 8 bases and J shed 4 bases, with 12 bases lying between them. This CDR3 is built from 13 residues. The whole variable domain, remainder taken from reference TRBV19 and TRBJ1-5, is DGGITQSPKYLFRKEGQNVTLSCEQNLNHDAMYWYRQDPGQGLRLIYYSQIVNDFQKGDIAEGYSVSREKKESFPLTVTSAQKNPTAFYLCASGDTTNQPQHFGDGTRLSIL.

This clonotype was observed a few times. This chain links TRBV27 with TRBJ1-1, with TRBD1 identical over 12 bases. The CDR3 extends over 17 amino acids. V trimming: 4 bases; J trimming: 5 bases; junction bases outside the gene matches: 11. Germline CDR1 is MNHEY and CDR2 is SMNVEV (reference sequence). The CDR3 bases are TGTGCCAGCAGTTCCCCCCGAGGGACAGGGGGCCGAACTGAAGCTTTCTTT. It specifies CASSSPRGTGGRTEAFF.

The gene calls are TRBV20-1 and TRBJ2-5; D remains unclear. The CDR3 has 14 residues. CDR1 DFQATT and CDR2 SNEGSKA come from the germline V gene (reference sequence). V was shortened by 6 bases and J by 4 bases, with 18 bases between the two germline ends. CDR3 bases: TGCAGTGCCGATTACCGGCGCATAGGAGAGACCCAGTACTTC. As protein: CSADYRRIGETQYF.

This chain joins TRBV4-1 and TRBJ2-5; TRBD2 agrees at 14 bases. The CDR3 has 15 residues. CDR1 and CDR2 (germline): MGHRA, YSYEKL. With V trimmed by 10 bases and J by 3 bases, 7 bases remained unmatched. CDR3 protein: CATGTSGRSEETQYF. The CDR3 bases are TGCGCCACTGGGACTAGCGGGAGATCTGAAGAGACCCAGTACTTC.

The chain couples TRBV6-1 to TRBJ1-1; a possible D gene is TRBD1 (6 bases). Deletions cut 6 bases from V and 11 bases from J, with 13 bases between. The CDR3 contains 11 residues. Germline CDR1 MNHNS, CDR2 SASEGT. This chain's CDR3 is CASRTWDTAFF. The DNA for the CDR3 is TGTGCCAGCAGGACGTGGGACACCGCTTTCTTT.